This T cell receptor (beta chain) was identified during a study of blood T cells in healthy people across ages. Study background: Template switching picked up about one barcoded beta molecule for each two T cells. Study conclusions and caveats: Diversity estimated from one million T cells was considered an underestimate.

Alongside a J-beta primer mix, a sample-barcoded 5' primer served in a second PCR lasting roughly 7 to 12 cycles. Each cDNA molecule, via a template-switch adaptor with 12 random nucleotides, was tagged. Using its own MiXCR run on the 5' RACE reads, TCRdb lists one record per CDR3 protein. The sample carries fewer than 900,000 distinct CDR3 sequences, approximately 35% recorded once. The authors extracted at least 5.5 micrograms of total RNA per sample. This clonotype was detected only a few times. Its matching antigen is unknown. This sequence originates from a man younger than 35 in good health. Input material: blood.

CDR3 in amino acids: CASSPPGLGSRPSSYNEQFF. The CDR3 bases are TGTGCCAGCAGCCCCCCTGGGTTAGGGAGTAGACCCAGCTCCTACAATGAGCAGTTCTTC. This chain joins TRBV7-9 and TRBJ2-1; maybe TRBD2 (5 bases). This CDR3 is 20 amino acids long. V gave up 5 bases and J gave up 0 bases, with 26 bases separating them. CDR1 is SEHNR and CDR2 is FQNEAQ in the germline V gene (reference sequence).